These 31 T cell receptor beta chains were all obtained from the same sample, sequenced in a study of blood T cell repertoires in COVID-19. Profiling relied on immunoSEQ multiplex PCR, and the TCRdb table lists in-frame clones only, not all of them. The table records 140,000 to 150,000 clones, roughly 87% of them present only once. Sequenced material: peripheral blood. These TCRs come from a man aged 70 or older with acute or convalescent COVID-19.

The CDR3 DNA reads as TGTGCCAGCAGTAGACAGACCTCTGGGGCTTTCTTT. Its protein is CASSRQTSGAFF. V and J are TRBV2 and TRBJ1-1; a weak D match, TRBD1 (5 bases). Trimming stripped 5 bases from V and 11 bases from J, with 15 bases between. CDR3 length: 12 amino acids. Germline V gene sequence: CDR1 SNHLY, CDR2 FYNNEI.

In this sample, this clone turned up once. This CDR3 is CASSISSGGVNEQFF. CDR3 DNA sequence: TGTGCCAGTAGTATAAGTAGCGGGGGGGTCAATGAGCAGTTCTTC. The chain recombines TRBV19 with TRBJ2-1; 11 bases agree with TRBD2. Looked up from germline, CDR1 is LNHDA and CDR2 is SQIVND (reference sequence). This CDR3 contains 15 residues. V dropped 2 bases and J dropped 6; count of bases not matched to a gene: 3.

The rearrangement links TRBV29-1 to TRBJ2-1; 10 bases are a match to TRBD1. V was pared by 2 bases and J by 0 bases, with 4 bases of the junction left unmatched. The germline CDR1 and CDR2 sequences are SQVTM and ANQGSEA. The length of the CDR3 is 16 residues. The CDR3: CSVESDRGSSYNEQFF. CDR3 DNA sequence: TGCAGCGTTGAATCGGACAGGGGGAGCTCCTACAATGAGCAGTTCTTC.

CDR3 in DNA: TGTGCCAGTAGTAAGTACAGGGAAACGACCCCCCAGCATTTT. This sequence encodes CASSKYRETTPQHF. This chain uses TRBV19 with TRBJ1-5; D is possibly TRBD1 (6 bases). The CDR3 runs 14 residues. Germline CDR1 and CDR2: LNHDA and SQIVND (reference sequence). Trimming left V 4 bases short and J 10 bases short, with 17 bases between. The complete variable domain, with remaining parts taken from reference TRBV19 and TRBJ1-5, reads DGGITQSPKYLFRKEGQNVTLSCEQNLNHDAMYWYRQDPGQGLRLIYYSQIVNDFQKGDIAEGYSVSREKKESFPLTVTSAQKNPTAFYLCASSKYRETTPQHFGDGTRLSIL.

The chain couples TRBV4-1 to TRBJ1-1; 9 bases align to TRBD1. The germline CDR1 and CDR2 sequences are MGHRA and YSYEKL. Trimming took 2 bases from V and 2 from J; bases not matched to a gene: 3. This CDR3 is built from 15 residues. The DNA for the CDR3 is TGCGCCAGCAGCCAACCTACAGGGGGCAACACTGAAGCTTTCTTT. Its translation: CASSQPTGGNTEAFF.

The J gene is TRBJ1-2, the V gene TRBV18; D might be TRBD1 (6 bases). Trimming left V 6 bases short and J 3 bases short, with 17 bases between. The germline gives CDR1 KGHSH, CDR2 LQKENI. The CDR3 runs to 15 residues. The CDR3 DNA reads TGTGCCAGCTCTTCAAACAACAGGGCCGACTATGGCTACACCTTC. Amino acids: CASSSNNRADYGYTF. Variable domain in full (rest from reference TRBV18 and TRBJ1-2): NAGVMQNPRHLVRRRGQEARLRCSPMKGHSHVYWYRQLPEEGLKFMVYLQKENIIDESGMPKERFSAEFPKEGPSILRIQQVVRGDSAAYFCASSSNNRADYGYTFGSGTRLTVV.

The CDR3 nucleotides are TGTGCCAGCAAGGGACAGGGGTTGACTGAAGCTTTCTTT. Residues: CASKGQGLTEAFF. The chain employs TRBV6-5 and TRBJ1-1; TRBD1 matches 10 bases. This CDR3 comprises 13 residues. The germline V gene has CDR1 MNHEY and CDR2 SVGAGI. V shed 7 bases, J shed 5 bases, and the junction held 4 bases outside the gene matches.

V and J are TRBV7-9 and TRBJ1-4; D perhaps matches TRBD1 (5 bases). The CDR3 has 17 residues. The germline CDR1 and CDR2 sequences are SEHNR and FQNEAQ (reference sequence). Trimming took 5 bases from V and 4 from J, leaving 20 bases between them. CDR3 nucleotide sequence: TGTGCCAGCAGCCCGGGTGCAGACGCCGGGGGTAATGAAAAACTGTTTTTT. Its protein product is CASSPGADAGGNEKLFF.

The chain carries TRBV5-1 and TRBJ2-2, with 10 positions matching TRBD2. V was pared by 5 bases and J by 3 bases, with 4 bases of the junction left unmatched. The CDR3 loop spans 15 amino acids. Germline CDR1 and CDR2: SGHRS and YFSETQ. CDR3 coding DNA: TGCGCCAGCAGGTTTCTAGCGGGAGACACCGGGGAGCTGTTTTTT. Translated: CASRFLAGDTGELFF.

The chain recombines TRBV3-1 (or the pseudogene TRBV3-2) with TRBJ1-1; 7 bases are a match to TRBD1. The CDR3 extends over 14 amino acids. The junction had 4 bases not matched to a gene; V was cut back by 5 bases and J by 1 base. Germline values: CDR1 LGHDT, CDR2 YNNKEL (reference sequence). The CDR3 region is CASSARDRNTEAFF. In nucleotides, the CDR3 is TGTGCCAGCAGCGCCCGGGACAGGAACACTGAAGCTTTCTTT.

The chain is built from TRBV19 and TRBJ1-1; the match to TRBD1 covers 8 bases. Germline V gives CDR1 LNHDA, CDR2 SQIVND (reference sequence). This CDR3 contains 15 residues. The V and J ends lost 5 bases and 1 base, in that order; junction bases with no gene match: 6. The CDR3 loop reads CASSPRTGQNTEAFF. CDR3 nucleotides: TGTGCCAGTAGTCCCCGGACAGGGCAGAACACTGAAGCTTTCTTT. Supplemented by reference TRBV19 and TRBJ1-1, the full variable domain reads DGGITQSPKYLFRKEGQNVTLSCEQNLNHDAMYWYRQDPGQGLRLIYYSQIVNDFQKGDIAEGYSVSREKKESFPLTVTSAQKNPTAFYLCASSPRTGQNTEAFFGQGTRLTVV.

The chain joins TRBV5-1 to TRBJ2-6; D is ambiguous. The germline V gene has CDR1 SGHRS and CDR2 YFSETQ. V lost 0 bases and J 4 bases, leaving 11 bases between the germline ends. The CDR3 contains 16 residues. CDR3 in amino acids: CASSLAPGSGANVLTF. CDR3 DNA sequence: TGCGCCAGCAGCTTGGCCCCAGGCTCCGGGGCCAACGTCCTGACTTTC.

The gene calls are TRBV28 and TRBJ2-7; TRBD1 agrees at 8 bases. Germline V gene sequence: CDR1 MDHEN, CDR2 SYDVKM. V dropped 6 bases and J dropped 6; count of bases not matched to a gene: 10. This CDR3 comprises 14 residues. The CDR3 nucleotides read TGTGCCAGCAGCCTTCCCGGGACAGGAACCGAGCAGTACTTC. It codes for CASSLPGTGTEQYF.

The CDR3 DNA reads as TGTGCCAGCAGTGAACATTGGGCAGAAGCCTCTGGAAACACCATATATTTT. Its protein product is CASSEHWAEASGNTIYF. The rearrangement links TRBV6-1 to TRBJ1-3; D not certain. The CDR3 extends over 17 amino acids. Trimming left V 2 bases short and J 0 bases short, with 14 bases between. Germline V gene sequence: CDR1 MNHNS, CDR2 SASEGT.

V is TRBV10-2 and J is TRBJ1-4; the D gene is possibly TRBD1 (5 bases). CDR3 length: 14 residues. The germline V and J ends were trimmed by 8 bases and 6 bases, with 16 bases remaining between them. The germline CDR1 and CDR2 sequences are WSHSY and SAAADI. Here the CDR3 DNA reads TGCGCCAGCGGGGCCGGGAGGGTTCATGAAAAACTGTTTTTT. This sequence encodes CASGAGRVHEKLFF.

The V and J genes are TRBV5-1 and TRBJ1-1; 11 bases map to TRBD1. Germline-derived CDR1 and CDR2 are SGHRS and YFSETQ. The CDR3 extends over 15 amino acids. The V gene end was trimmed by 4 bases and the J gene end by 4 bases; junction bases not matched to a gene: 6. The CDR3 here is CASSPWTGGFTEAFF. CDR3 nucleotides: TGCGCCAGCAGCCCCTGGACAGGGGGCTTCACTGAAGCTTTCTTT.

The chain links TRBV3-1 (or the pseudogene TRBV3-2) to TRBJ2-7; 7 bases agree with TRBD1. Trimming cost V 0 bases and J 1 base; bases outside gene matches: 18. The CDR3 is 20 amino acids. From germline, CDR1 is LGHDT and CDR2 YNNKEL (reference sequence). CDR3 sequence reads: CASSQDSRGLRNRKSYEQYF. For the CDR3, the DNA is TGTGCCAGCAGCCAAGATTCGAGGGGGCTCAGGAATCGGAAGTCCTACGAGCAGTACTTC.

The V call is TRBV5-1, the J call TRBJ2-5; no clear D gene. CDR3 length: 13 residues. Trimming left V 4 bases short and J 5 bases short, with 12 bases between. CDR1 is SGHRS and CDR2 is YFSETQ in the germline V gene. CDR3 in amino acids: CASSPASGETQYF. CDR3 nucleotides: TGCGCCAGCAGCCCTGCCTCCGGGGAGACCCAGTACTTC. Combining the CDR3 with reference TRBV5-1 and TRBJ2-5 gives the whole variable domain KAGVTQTPRYLIKTRGQQVTLSCSPISGHRSVSWYQQTPGQGLQFLFEYFSETQRNKGNFPGRFSGRQFSNSRSEMNVSTLELGDSALYLCASSPASGETQYFGPGTRLLVL.

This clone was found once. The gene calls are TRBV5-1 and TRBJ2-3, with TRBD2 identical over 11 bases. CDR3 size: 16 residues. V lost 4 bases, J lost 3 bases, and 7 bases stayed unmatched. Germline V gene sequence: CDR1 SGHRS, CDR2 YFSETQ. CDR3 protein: CASSPLGLAVTDTQYF. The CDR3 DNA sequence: TGCGCCAGCAGCCCCCTGGGACTAGCGGTGACAGATACGCAGTATTTT.

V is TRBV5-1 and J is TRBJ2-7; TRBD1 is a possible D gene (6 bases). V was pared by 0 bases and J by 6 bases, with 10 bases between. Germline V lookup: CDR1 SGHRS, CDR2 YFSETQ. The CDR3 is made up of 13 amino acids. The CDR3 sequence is CASSLDGGLEQYF. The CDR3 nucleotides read TGCGCCAGCAGCTTGGATGGGGGCCTCGAGCAGTACTTC.

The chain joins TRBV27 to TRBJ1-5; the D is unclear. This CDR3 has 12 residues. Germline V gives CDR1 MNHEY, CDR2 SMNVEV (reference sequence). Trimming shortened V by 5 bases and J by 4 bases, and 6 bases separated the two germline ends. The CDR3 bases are TGTGCCAGCAGTACTATAAATCAGCCCCAGCATTTT. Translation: CASSTINQPQHF.

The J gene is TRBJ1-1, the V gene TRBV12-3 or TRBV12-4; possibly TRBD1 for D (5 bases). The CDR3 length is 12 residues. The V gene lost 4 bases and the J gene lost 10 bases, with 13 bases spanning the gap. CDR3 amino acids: CASSYMEGRAFF. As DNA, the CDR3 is TGTGCCAGCAGTTATATGGAGGGGAGAGCTTTCTTT.

The CDR3 region has the DNA TGTGCCAGCAGCTTGACAGTTAATCAGCCCCAGCATTTT. The encoded protein is CASSLTVNQPQHF. The chain links TRBV12-3 or TRBV12-4 to TRBJ1-5; a possible D gene is TRBD1 (5 bases). V lost 6 bases and J lost 4, with 10 bases in between. CDR3 length equals 13 residues.

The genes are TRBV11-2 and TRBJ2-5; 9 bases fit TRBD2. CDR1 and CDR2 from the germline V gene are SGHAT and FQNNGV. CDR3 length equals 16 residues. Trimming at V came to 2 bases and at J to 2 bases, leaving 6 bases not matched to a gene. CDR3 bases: TGTGCCAGCAGCTTACCGTCTAGCGGGGTACAAGAGACCCAGTACTTC. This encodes CASSLPSSGVQETQYF.

The CDR3 is CASSLISGQGGGYTF. The CDR3 region has the DNA TGCGCCAGCAGCTTAATCTCGGGACAGGGAGGCGGCTACACCTTC. The chain employs TRBV5-1 and TRBJ1-2; 9 bases are shared with TRBD1. V was pared by 2 bases and J by 8 bases, with 10 bases of the junction left unmatched. From germline, CDR1 is SGHRS and CDR2 YFSETQ. The CDR3 has 15 residues. Full variable domain (rest looked up from reference TRBV5-1 and TRBJ1-2): KAGVTQTPRYLIKTRGQQVTLSCSPISGHRSVSWYQQTPGQGLQFLFEYFSETQRNKGNFPGRFSGRQFSNSRSEMNVSTLELGDSALYLCASSLISGQGGGYTFGSGTRLTVV.

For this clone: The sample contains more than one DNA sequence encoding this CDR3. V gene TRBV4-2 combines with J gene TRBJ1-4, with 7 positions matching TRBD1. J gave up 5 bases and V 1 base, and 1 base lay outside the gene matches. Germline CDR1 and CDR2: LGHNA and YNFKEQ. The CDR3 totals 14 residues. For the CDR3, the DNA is TGTGCCAGCAGCCAAGGACAGGGCAATGAAAAACTGTTTTTT. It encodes CASSQGQGNEKLFF.

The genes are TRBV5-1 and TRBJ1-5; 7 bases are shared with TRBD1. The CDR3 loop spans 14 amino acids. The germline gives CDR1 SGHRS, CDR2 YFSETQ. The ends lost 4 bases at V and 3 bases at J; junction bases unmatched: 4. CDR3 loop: CASSPGTDNQPQHF. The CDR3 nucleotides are TGCGCCAGCAGCCCTGGGACAGACAATCAGCCCCAGCATTTT.

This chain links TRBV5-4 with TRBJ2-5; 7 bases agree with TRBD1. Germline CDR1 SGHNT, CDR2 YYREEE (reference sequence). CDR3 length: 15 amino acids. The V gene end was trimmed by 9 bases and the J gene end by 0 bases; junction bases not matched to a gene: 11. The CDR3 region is CATKAGTEYQETQYF. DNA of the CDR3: TGTGCCACCAAAGCCGGGACAGAGTACCAAGAGACCCAGTACTTC.

The CDR3 DNA is TGTGCCAGCAGACCGACAGGGAACACTGAAGCTTTCTTT. This gives the protein CASRPTGNTEAFF. This chain joins TRBV2 and TRBJ1-1; a weak D match, TRBD1 (6 bases). V lost 6 bases and J lost 1, with 9 bases in between. CDR1 SNHLY and CDR2 FYNNEI come from the germline V gene. The CDR3 totals 13 residues.

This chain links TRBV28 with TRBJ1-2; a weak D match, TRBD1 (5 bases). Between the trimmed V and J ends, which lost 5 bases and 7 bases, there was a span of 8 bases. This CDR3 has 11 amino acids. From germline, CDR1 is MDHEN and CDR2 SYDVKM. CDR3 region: CASSPGLGYTF. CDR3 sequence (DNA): TGTGCCAGCAGTCCGGGACTTGGCTACACCTTC.

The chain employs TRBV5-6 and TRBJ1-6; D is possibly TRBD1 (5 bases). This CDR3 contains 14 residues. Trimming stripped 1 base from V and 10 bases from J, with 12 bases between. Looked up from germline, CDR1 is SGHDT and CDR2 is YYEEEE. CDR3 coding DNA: TGTGCCAGCAGCTTGCTTCGGGGGAAGTCACCCCTCCACTTT. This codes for CASSLLRGKSPLHF.